One sample yielded the 8 T cell receptor beta chains listed below, sequenced in a study of blood T cell repertoires in COVID-19. Libraries were prepared by immunoSEQ multiplex PCR; TCRdb keeps only in-frame clonotypes and omits some of them. Of a few hundred thousand clones in the sample, around 90% were seen once. Sequencing was carried out using peripheral blood. Receptor source: a woman between 50 and 59 years old with COVID-19, enrolled during active disease.

This chain links TRBV28 with TRBJ1-1; a weak D match, TRBD1 (6 bases). The germline V and J ends were trimmed by 11 bases and 5 bases, with 15 bases remaining between them. Germline CDR1 reads MDHEN; CDR2 reads SYDVKM. This CDR3 is built from 12 residues. CDR3 loop: CAALAQGTEAFF. The CDR3 coding sequence is TGTGCCGCACTCGCCCAGGGGACTGAAGCTTTCTTT.

V and J are TRBV18 and TRBJ2-7, with D possibly being TRBD1 (6 bases). The CDR3 extends over 14 amino acids. V lost 6 bases and J lost 2, with 14 bases in between. CDR1 and CDR2 from the germline V gene are KGHSH and LQKENI. The CDR3 bases are TGTGCCAGCTCGTCCAGGGGTCCAACCTACGAGCAGTACTTC. Protein: CASSSRGPTYEQYF.

The chain is built from TRBV24-1 and TRBJ2-2; 12 positions agree with TRBD2. CDR3 length: 16 residues. Trimming cost V 9 bases and J 3 bases; bases outside gene matches: 7. CDR1 and CDR2 (germline): KGHDR, SFDVKD. CDR3 sequence: CATGLAGTQYTGELFF. CDR3 coding DNA: TGTGCCACCGGACTAGCGGGAACCCAGTACACCGGGGAGCTGTTTTTT.

The CDR3 DNA sequence: TGTGCCAGCAGCCACCCAAAGAGGGCAGTGGCTATGAACACTGAAGCTTTCTTT. The encoded protein is CASSHPKRAVAMNTEAFF. J is TRBJ1-1 and V is TRBV7-4; D is undetermined. The CDR3 is 18 residues long. The germline V and J ends were trimmed by 5 bases and 0 bases, with 22 bases remaining between them. Germline V gives CDR1 SGHVT, CDR2 SQSDAQ.

The chain joins TRBV11-2 to TRBJ2-7; TRBD2 is a possible D gene (6 bases). The germline V gene has CDR1 SGHAT and CDR2 FQNNGV. Trimming cost V 1 base and J 0 bases, with 16 bases left between them. The CDR3 has 17 residues. Here the CDR3 reads CASSLGASGWSSYEQYF. DNA of the CDR3: TGTGCCAGCAGCTTAGGGGCCAGCGGGTGGAGCTCCTACGAGCAGTACTTC.

This clone was counted between two and nine times. V gene TRBV6-5 combines with J gene TRBJ1-6; a weak D match, TRBD1 (5 bases). Per germline, CDR1 MNHEY and CDR2 SVGAGI. Trimming cost V 3 bases and J 0 bases, with 9 bases left between them. The CDR3 is 16 amino acids. The CDR3 protein is CASSYGHLSYNSPLHF. CDR3 DNA sequence: TGTGCCAGCAGTTATGGACACCTCTCCTATAATTCACCCCTCCACTTT.

The gene calls are TRBV2 and TRBJ1-2; 7 bases align to TRBD1. The germline gives CDR1 SNHLY, CDR2 FYNNEI. CDR3 length: 13 amino acids. V was clipped by 9 bases and J by 0 bases; unmatched bases: 4. The CDR3 DNA follows: TGTGCCAGACAGGGGCGATCTAACTATGGCTACACCTTC. Protein: CARQGRSNYGYTF.

This chain links TRBV5-4 with TRBJ2-7; no clear D. The V and J ends lost 0 bases and 3 bases respectively, with 13 bases between them. Germline V gene sequence: CDR1 SGHNT, CDR2 YYREEE (reference sequence). This CDR3 is 15 amino acids long. CDR3 residues: CASSLASTAHYEQYF. DNA for the CDR3: TGTGCCAGCAGCTTGGCCTCAACAGCACACTACGAGCAGTACTTC. The full variable domain, its missing parts supplied by reference TRBV5-4 and TRBJ2-7, is ETGVTQSPTHLIKTRGQQVTLRCSSQSGHNTVSWYQQALGQGPQFIFQYYREEENGRGNFPPRFSGLQFPNYSSELNVNALELDDSALYLCASSLASTAHYEQYFGPGTRLTVT.